This T cell receptor (beta chain) emerged from a study of OX40 agonist ivuxolimab in advanced cancers. In the study overall: Dosing consisted of intravenous ivuxolimab at 0.01 to 10 mg/kg every 2 weeks.

Method: immunoSEQ multiplex PCR; TCRdb's copy keeps in-frame clones and lacks some. The data contain more than 95,000 clones, approximately 93% of them seen just once; the ten biggest clones take up more than 0.15%. Sampling of blood occurred at baseline, cycle 4 day 1, and cycle 7 day 1. The CDR3 is made up of 15 amino acids. Germline V lookup: CDR1 SGDLS, CDR2 YYNGEE. V was pared by 4 bases and J by 0 bases, with 7 bases of the junction left unmatched. Notes on this clone: Its antigen remains unidentified.

The study's findings and limits: On average, CD8+ T cells had more expanded clones than CD4+.

The chain links TRBV9 to TRBJ2-7, with 7 bases aligning to TRBD1. The clonotype originates from an adult with an advanced solid tumor such as melanoma, head and neck, liver or kidney cancer. Sequencing used CD4+ or CD8+ T cells sorted from blood, obtained in a trial of the OX40 agonist ivuxolimab. The CDR3 DNA reads TGTGCCAGCAGCTCGGGACAGACGAGCTCCTACGAGCAGTACTTC. The encoded protein is CASSSGQTSSYEQYF.